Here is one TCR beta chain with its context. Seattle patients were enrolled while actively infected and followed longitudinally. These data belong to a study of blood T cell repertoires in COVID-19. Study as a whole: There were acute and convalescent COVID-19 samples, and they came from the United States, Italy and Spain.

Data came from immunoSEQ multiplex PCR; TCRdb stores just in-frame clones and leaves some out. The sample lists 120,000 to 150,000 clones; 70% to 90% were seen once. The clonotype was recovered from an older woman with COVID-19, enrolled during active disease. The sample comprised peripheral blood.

For the CDR3, the DNA is TGTGCCAGCAGCGTAGCTACGGGACTAGCGGGGCCAGGGAGGGAGCTGTTTTTT. Its translation is CASSVATGLAGPGRELFF. This chain connects TRBV9 to TRBJ2-2, with 13 bases matching TRBD2. Trimming removed 0 bases from V and 9 bases from J; junction bases left unmatched: 11. CDR1 SGDLS and CDR2 YYNGEE come from the germline V gene. The CDR3 is made up of 18 amino acids.